This T cell receptor beta chain was recorded in a study of cytomegalovirus exposure and HLA in healthy donors. The table lists this clone with a count of one. The PCR ran on 60 Vbeta and 13 Jbeta primers. Assay used: immunoSEQ multiplex PCR; TCRdb lists only in-frame clones, some missing. The sample records 100,000 to 150,000 clones, 83% being singletons. The V gene lost 5 bases and the J gene lost 8 bases, with 9 bases spanning the gap. This CDR3 spans 11 amino acids. Germline V CDR1 and CDR2: SGHAT, FQDESV (reference sequence). The chain uses TRBV11-1 and TRBJ1-2; perhaps TRBD1 as D (6 bases). The sequenced material came from PBMCs. The source is a man between 18 and 29 years old in good health and CMV-seropositive. Here the CDR3 reads CASSPGGGYTF. CDR3 sequence (DNA): TGTGCCAGCAGCCCTGGGGGCGGCTACACCTTC.